This T cell receptor beta chain emerged from a study of early T cells in non-severe SARS-CoV-2 infection. Study information: Sequencing of unsorted whole blood was done on bulk RNA, leaving chains unpaired.

Attached unique molecular identifiers marked individual cDNA molecules. TCRdb ran MiXCR on the 5' RACE reads and lists one entry per CDR3 protein. This sample carries roughly 30,000 distinct CDR3 sequences, about 4.2% of them seen once, and the ten largest clones take roughly an eighth. The CDR3 length is 21 residues. This chain connects TRBV12-2 to TRBJ2-1; TRBD2 reflects the table's D call only, with no check against the DNA. TRBV12-2 is an annotated pseudogene. The clonotype originates from an adult who was a healthcare worker with PCR-confirmed SARS-CoV-2 infection or an uninfected control (not recorded which). Sample: whole blood. The DNA for the CDR3 is TGTGCAAGTCGCCCCCTGCTTGTCCCTCCCCCGACTAGCGGTCTGAATAATGAGCAGTTCTTC. Amino acids: CASRPLLVPPPTSGLNNEQFF.